The T cell receptor beta chain under discussion was sequenced for a study of T cell responses to AZD1222 COVID-19 vaccine. Overall study findings and caveats: Clonal diversity was possibly underestimated; the donors were predominantly white British and more often female. Compared with day 0, the breadth and depth of the Spike-specific TCR repertoire rose significantly after two doses of AZD1222. As reported, nearly half of all spike-specific TCRs target variant regions that are unmutated.

Trimming took 4 bases from V and 3 from J, leaving 10 bases between them. CDR1 is SGHRS and CDR2 is YFSETQ in the germline V gene. CDR3 length: 14 amino acids. Remarks on this clone: Its antigen remains unknown.

Data came from immunoSEQ multiplex PCR; TCRdb stores just in-frame clones and leaves some out. In the table there are about 180,000 clones, approximately 86% of which are singletons. Sequences were derived from peripheral blood, sampled 28 days after the second AZD1222 dose. The sequence derives from an adult who received the AZD1222 COVID-19 vaccine. The chain couples TRBV5-1 to TRBJ1-4, with D perhaps matching TRBD1 (6 bases). CDR3 protein: CASSLQGSNEKLFF. The CDR3, as DNA: TGCGCCAGCAGCCTACAGGGATCTAATGAAAAACTGTTTTTT.